This T cell receptor (beta chain) was documented in a study of blood T cell repertoires in COVID-19. Study-wide context: Samples came from the United States, Italy and Spain, spanning acute and convalescent COVID-19. The cDNA or gDNA used as material had been derived from T cells, B-cell-depleted T cells, or PBMCs.

Germline V gene lookup returns CDR1 SGHAT and CDR2 FQNNGV. The CDR3 has 14 amino acids. The J segment lost 7 bases and the V segment lost 4 bases, leaving 7 bases of the junction unmatched. In the original analysis: It was from reference gene primer amplification that nucleated cell counts were estimated. This table comes from immunoSEQ multiplex PCR, and its TCRdb copy is limited to in-frame clones, with some not included. That table supplies the V and J calls and clone size; D and trimming were determined from the DNA. The sample has about 280,000 clones; around 87% are singletons. The receptor comes from a woman aged 25-40 years who had recovered from COVID-19. The sequencing input was peripheral blood. This rearrangement joins TRBV11-2 to TRBJ2-7, with 10 bases fitting TRBD2. Here the CDR3 DNA reads TGTGCCAGCAGCTCGGGGGAGCGGGGGGGTGAGCAGTACTTC. Its protein product is CASSSGERGGEQYF. Filled out from reference TRBV11-2 and TRBJ2-7, the complete variable domain reads EAGVAQSPRYKIIEKRQSVAFWCNPISGHATLYWYQQILGQGPKLLIQFQNNGVVDDSQLPKDRFSAERLKGVDSTLKIQPAKLEDSAVYLCASSSGERGGEQYFGPGTRLTVT.